The T cell receptor (beta chain) under discussion was sequenced for a study of blood T cell repertoires in COVID-19. Study-wide background: Sites in the United States, Italy and Spain provided acute and convalescent COVID-19 samples. From T cells, B-cell-depleted T cells, or PBMCs came the material, which was cDNA or gDNA.

Authors' analysis steps: The authors estimated nucleated cell counts from reference gene primer amplification. Profiled with immunoSEQ multiplex PCR; TCRdb holds only in-frame clones, not every one. V and J calls plus clone size are reproduced from that table; the DNA served to infer D and trimming. Found here are approximately 170,000 clones, about 88% of them singletons; the top ten hold more than 2.5%. Clinical history reported by participants formed the basis on which cohorts were assigned. The germline V and J ends were trimmed by 2 bases and 6 bases, with 7 bases remaining between them. The germline gives CDR1 SGHTA, CDR2 FQGTGA. The CDR3 is made up of 13 amino acids.

This clonotype originated in a woman aged 25 to 39 who had recovered from COVID-19. The chain couples TRBV7-3 to TRBJ2-2; D gene unclear. Sequencing was carried out using PBMCs or T cells enriched from blood (not recorded which). This CDR3 is CASSLGPAGELFF. In DNA form, the CDR3 reads TGTGCCAGCAGCTTAGGGCCCGCCGGGGAGCTGTTTTTT. Drawing the rest from reference TRBV7-3 and TRBJ2-2, the complete variable domain is GAGVSQTPSNKVTEKGKYVELRCDPISGHTALYWYRQSLGQGPEFLIYFQGTGAADDSGLPNDRFFAVRPEGSVSTLKIQRTERGDSAVYLCASSLGPAGELFFGEGSRLTVL.